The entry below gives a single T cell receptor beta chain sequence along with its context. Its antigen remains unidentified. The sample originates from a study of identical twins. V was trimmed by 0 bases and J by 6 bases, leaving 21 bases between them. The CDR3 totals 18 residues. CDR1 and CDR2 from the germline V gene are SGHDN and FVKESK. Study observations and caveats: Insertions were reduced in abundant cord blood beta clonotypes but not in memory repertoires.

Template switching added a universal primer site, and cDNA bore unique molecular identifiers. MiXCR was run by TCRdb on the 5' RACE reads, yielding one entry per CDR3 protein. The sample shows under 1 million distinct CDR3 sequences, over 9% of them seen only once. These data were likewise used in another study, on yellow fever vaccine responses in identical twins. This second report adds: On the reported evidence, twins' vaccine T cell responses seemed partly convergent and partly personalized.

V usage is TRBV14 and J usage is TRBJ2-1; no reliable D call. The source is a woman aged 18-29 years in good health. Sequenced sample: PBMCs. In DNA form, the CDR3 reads TGTGCCAGCAGCCAAGATCACCAATACCCCCGCAAGGGCAATGAGCAGTTCTTC. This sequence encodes CASSQDHQYPRKGNEQFF.